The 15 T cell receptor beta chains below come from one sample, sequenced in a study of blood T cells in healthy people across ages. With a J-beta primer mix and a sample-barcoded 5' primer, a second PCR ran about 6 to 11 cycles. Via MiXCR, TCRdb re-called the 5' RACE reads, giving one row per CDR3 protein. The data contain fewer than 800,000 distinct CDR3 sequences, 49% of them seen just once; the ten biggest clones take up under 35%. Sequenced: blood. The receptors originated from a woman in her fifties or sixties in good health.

The CDR3 region is CASSSNFGYEQYF. The CDR3 nucleotides read TGTGCCAGCAGCTCCAACTTCGGGTACGAGCAGTACTTC. V and J are TRBV7-2 and TRBJ2-7; D is uncertain. Germline CDR1 reads SGHTA; CDR2 reads FQGNSA. Trimming shortened V by 4 bases and J by 4 bases, and 11 bases separated the two germline ends. CDR3 length: 13 amino acids.

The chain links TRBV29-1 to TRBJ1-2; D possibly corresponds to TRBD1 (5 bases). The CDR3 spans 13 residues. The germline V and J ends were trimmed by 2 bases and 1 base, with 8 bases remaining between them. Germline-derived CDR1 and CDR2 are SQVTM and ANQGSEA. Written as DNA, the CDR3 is TGCAGCGTTGAAACAGGTCTTAACTATGGCTACACCTTC. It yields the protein CSVETGLNYGYTF.

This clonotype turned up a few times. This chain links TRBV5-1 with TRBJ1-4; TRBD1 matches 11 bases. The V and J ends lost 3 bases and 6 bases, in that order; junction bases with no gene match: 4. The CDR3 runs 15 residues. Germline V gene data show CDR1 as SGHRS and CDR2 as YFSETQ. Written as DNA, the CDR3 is TGCGCCAGCAGCTCCCGGACAGGGGGCTATGAAAAACTGTTTTTT. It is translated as CASSSRTGGYEKLFF.

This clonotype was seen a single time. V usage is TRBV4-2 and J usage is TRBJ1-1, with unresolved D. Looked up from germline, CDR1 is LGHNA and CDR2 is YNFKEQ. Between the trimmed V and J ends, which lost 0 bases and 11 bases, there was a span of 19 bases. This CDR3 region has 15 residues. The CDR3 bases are TGTGCCAGCAGCCAAGATCGAACGGGCCGTGGACTCGCTTTCTTT. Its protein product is CASSQDRTGRGLAFF.

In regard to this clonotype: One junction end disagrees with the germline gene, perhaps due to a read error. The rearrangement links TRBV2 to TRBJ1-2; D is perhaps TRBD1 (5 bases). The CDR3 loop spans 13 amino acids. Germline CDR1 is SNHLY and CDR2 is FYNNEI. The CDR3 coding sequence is TGTGCCTGCAGTGAAGGGCAGGGCTATGGCTACACCTTC. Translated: CACSEGQGYGYTF.

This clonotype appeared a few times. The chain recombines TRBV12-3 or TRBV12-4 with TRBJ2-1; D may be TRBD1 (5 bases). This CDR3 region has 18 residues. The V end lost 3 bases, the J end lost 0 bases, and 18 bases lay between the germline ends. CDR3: CASSLLIDSRSSYNEQFF. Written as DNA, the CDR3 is TGTGCCAGCAGTTTGCTGATTGACAGCCGGAGCTCCTACAATGAGCAGTTCTTC.

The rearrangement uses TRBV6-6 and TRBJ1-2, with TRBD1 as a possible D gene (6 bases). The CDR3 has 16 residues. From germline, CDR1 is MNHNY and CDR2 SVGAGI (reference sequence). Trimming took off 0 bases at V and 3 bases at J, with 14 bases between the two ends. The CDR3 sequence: CASSYSSGGQDYGYTF. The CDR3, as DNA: TGTGCCAGCAGTTACTCGAGCGGGGGGCAGGACTATGGCTACACCTTC.

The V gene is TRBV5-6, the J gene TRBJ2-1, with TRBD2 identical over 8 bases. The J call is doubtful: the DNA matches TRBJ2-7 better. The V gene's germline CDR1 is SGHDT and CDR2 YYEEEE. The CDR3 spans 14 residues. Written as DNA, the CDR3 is TGTGCCAGCGGAACTAGCGGAGCTACCTACGAGCAGTACTTC. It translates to CASGTSGATYEQYF.

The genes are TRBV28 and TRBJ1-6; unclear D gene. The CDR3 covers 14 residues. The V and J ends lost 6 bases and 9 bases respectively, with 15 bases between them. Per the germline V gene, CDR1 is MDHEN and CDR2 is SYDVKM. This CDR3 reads CASRSTGKSSPLHF. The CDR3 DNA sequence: TGTGCCAGCAGATCAACCGGGAAAAGTTCACCCCTCCACTTT. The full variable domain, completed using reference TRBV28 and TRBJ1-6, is DVKVTQSSRYLVKRTGEKVFLECVQDMDHENMFWYRQDPGLGLRLIYFSYDVKMKEKGDIPEGYSVSREKKERFSLILESASTNQTSMYLCASRSTGKSSPLHFGNGTRLTVT.

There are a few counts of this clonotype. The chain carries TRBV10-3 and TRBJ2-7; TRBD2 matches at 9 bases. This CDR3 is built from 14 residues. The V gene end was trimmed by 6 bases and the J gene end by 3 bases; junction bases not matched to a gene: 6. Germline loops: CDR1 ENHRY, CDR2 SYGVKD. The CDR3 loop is CAISLSSGSYEQYF. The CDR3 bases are TGTGCCATCAGCCTAAGTAGCGGGAGCTACGAGCAGTACTTC.

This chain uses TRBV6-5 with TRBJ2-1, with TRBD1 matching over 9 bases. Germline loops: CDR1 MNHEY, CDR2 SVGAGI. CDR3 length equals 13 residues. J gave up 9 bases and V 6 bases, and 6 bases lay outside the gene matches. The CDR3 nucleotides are TGTGCCAGCAGGGGGGACAGGGTTACTGAGCAGTTCTTC. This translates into CASRGDRVTEQFF.

DNA for the CDR3: TGTGCCATCAACAACAAGGGGGGCTACTACGAGCAGTACTTC. This sequence encodes CAINNKGGYYEQYF. The chain carries TRBV10-3 and TRBJ2-7, with D perhaps being TRBD1 or TRBD2 (6 bases each). The CDR3 totals 14 residues. CDR1 is ENHRY and CDR2 is SYGVKD in the germline V gene. Trimming pared 7 bases from V and 3 bases from J, leaving 16 bases between.

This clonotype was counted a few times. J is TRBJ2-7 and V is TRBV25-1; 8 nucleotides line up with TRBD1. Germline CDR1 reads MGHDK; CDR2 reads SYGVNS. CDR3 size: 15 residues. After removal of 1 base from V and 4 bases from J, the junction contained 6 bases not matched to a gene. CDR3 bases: TGTGCCAGCAGTGAATCACAGGGGGTTAGATACGAGCAGTACTTC. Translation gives CASSESQGVRYEQYF.

This CDR3 is CASSFVRGVQYF. CDR3 nucleotides: TGTGCCAGCAGTTTTGTCAGGGGGGTTCAGTACTTC. V usage is TRBV28 and J usage is TRBJ2-4; possible D gene TRBD1, 7 bases. This CDR3 has 12 residues. Germline CDR1 is MDHEN and CDR2 is SYDVKM. Deletions cut 3 bases from V and 11 bases from J, with 11 bases between.

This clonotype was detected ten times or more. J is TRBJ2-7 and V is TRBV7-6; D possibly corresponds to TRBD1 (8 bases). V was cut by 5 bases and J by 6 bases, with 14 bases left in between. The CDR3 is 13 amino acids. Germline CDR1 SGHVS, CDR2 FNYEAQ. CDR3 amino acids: CASSPSGQGEQYF. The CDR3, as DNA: TGTGCCAGCAGCCCTAGCGGACAGGGCGAGCAGTACTTC.